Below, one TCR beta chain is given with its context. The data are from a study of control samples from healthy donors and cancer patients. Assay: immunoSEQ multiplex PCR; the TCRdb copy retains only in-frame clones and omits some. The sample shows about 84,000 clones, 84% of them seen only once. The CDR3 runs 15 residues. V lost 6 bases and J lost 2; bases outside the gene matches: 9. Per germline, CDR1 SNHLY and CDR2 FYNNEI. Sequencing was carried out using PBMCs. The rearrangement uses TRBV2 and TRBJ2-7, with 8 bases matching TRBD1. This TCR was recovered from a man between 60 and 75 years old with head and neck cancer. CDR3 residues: CASSSQGAGPYEQYF. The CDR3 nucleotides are TGTGCCAGCAGCTCCCAGGGGGCAGGTCCCTACGAGCAGTACTTC.